The 24 T cell receptor beta chains in this list originate from one sample, sequenced in a study of CD8+ T cells in alopecia areata. Specified treatment: oral pan-JAK inhibitor, 5-10 mg twice daily. Reverse transcription of extracted RNA yielded cDNA, which provided the sequencing template. Sequenced by immunoSEQ multiplex PCR; TCRdb stores in-frame clones only, minus some. This repertoire shows a few hundred thousand clones, around two fifths found once; its top ten account for 0.45% to 0.55%. Here the sequenced sample was CD4+ T cells sorted from blood, taken at roughly week 30, from a patient treated with tofacitinib. These receptors came from a human donor with alopecia areata.

V and J are TRBV6-5 and TRBJ1-2; 10 positions match TRBD1. Germline V gene lookup returns CDR1 MNHEY and CDR2 SVGAGI. CDR3 length: 15 residues. The trim removed 6 bases at V and 4 bases at J, leaving 8 bases unmatched. As DNA, the CDR3 is TGTGCCAGCAGAACCATCCGGGACAGGGGCTATGGCTACACCTTC. Encoded protein: CASRTIRDRGYGYTF.

The chain employs TRBV10-3 and TRBJ2-7; D not resolved. Germline CDR1 is ENHRY and CDR2 is SYGVKD. The V and J ends lost 10 bases and 3 bases respectively, with 13 bases between them. CDR3 size: 12 residues. CDR3 bases: TGTGCCAGTCAAACGGTGGGCTACGAGCAGTACTTC. Its translation: CASQTVGYEQYF.

This clone was seen a few times. This rearrangement joins TRBV5-1 to TRBJ2-2, with D perhaps TRBD2 (6 bases). Germline values: CDR1 SGHRS, CDR2 YFSETQ. This CDR3 contains 14 residues. V was pared by 4 bases and J by 2 bases, with 9 bases between. Here the CDR3 reads CASSPGSNTGELFF. The CDR3 DNA is TGCGCCAGCAGCCCCGGGAGTAACACCGGGGAGCTGTTTTTT. Combining the CDR3 with reference TRBV5-1 and TRBJ2-2 gives the whole variable domain KAGVTQTPRYLIKTRGQQVTLSCSPISGHRSVSWYQQTPGQGLQFLFEYFSETQRNKGNFPGRFSGRQFSNSRSEMNVSTLELGDSALYLCASSPGSNTGELFFGEGSRLTVL.

This chain uses TRBV30 with TRBJ1-2, with no clear D. V was trimmed by 1 base and J by 4 bases, leaving 7 bases between them. Germline CDR1 is GTSNPN and CDR2 is SVGIG (reference sequence). The CDR3 runs to 12 residues. The CDR3 protein is CAWSGTAYGYTF. The CDR3 nucleotides read TGTGCCTGGAGTGGGACTGCCTATGGCTACACCTTC.

V and J are TRBV6-6 and TRBJ2-1; D may be TRBD2 (5 bases). CDR1 MNHNY and CDR2 SVGAGI come from the germline V gene (reference sequence). The CDR3 extends over 14 amino acids. V lost 2 bases and J lost 8, with 13 bases in between. Here the CDR3 DNA reads TGTGCCAGCAGTTACGGGGAGTTTGGGGATGAGCAGTTCTTC. Translating gives CASSYGEFGDEQFF.

Only a few counts were recorded for this clone. V gene TRBV2 combines with J gene TRBJ2-2, with D unclear. V was trimmed by 7 bases and J by 4 bases, leaving 7 bases between them. Germline values: CDR1 SNHLY, CDR2 FYNNEI. This CDR3 has 12 residues. Here the CDR3 DNA reads TGTGCCAGCACGCTTCGCACCGGGGAGCTGTTTTTT. Protein sequence: CASTLRTGELFF.

This chain links TRBV6-6 with TRBJ2-3; 7 bases align to TRBD1. Germline loops: CDR1 MNHNY, CDR2 SVGAGI (reference sequence). V dropped 6 bases and J dropped 3; count of bases not matched to a gene: 6. This CDR3 is built from 14 residues. CDR3: CASSSTGSTDTQYF. CDR3 coding DNA: TGTGCCAGCAGCTCGACAGGGTCGACAGATACGCAGTATTTT.

This chain joins TRBV30 and TRBJ1-2, with D unresolved. The germline V gene has CDR1 GTSNPN and CDR2 SVGIG (reference sequence). This CDR3 is 14 amino acids long. Trimming shortened V by 6 bases and J by 0 bases, and 14 bases separated the two germline ends. The CDR3 DNA follows: TGTGCCTGCCCCCGGGAAGGAACTAACTATGGCTACACCTTC. This gives the protein CACPREGTNYGYTF.

In regard to this clone: The identical CDR3 is also encoded by other nucleotide sequences in the sample. The chain uses TRBV5-6 and TRBJ2-3; 8 bases align to TRBD1. Per the germline V gene, CDR1 is SGHDT and CDR2 is YYEEEE. The CDR3 has 16 amino acids. With 0 bases clipped from V and 1 base from J, the junction kept 4 bases outside the gene matches. This CDR3 is CASSLVPGQGTDTQYF. CDR3 DNA sequence: TGTGCCAGCAGCTTGGTACCGGGACAGGGCACAGATACGCAGTATTTT.

There are a few counts of this clone. CDR3 DNA: TGTGCCAGCAGCTTAGGAGGGAATCAAGAGACCCAGTACTTC. Residues: CASSLGGNQETQYF. V is TRBV13 and J is TRBJ2-5; D unclear. The CDR3 spans 14 residues. CDR1 is PRHDT, CDR2 FYEKMQ, per germline (reference sequence). With 0 bases removed from V and 2 bases from J, the gap between germline ends came to 7 bases.

The chain carries TRBV7-3 and TRBJ2-5, with TRBD1 identical over 9 bases. Germline V gene lookup returns CDR1 SGHTA and CDR2 FQGTGA. V gave up 5 bases and J gave up 5 bases; unmatched junction bases: 9. The CDR3 has 15 amino acids. The CDR3 DNA sequence: TGTGCCAGCAGCCCACAGGGGGCCCCCGGGGAGACCCAGTACTTC. Protein product: CASSPQGAPGETQYF.

V is TRBV7-9 and J is TRBJ1-2; D is ambiguous. V was trimmed by 2 bases and J by 8 bases, leaving 9 bases between them. Germline V gives CDR1 SEHNR, CDR2 FQNEAQ (reference sequence). The CDR3 runs 12 residues. CDR3 amino acids: CASSLMVGGYTF. The CDR3 DNA is TGTGCCAGCAGCTTAATGGTCGGAGGCTACACCTTC.

The CDR3 loop is CASSLGYGAGEQFF. In DNA form, the CDR3 reads TGTGCCAGCAGCTTAGGTTACGGGGCCGGAGAGCAGTTCTTC. V gene TRBV13 combines with J gene TRBJ2-1; possibly TRBD1 or TRBD2 for D (5 bases each). The CDR3 runs 14 residues. The ends were cut back, 0 bases at V and 10 bases at J, with 13 bases in the middle. The germline V gene has CDR1 PRHDT and CDR2 FYEKMQ (reference sequence).

The rearrangement uses TRBV18 and TRBJ1-1; 7 nucleotides agree with TRBD1. CDR3 length: 15 residues. The V gene's germline CDR1 is KGHSH and CDR2 LQKENI. The ends lost 4 bases at V and 2 bases at J; junction bases unmatched: 7. The CDR3 region is CASSRGQTPNTEAFF. The DNA for the CDR3 is TGTGCCAGCTCACGGGGACAGACTCCCAACACTGAAGCTTTCTTT.

This chain joins TRBV7-2 and TRBJ1-6; D gene uncertain. Germline CDR1 is SGHTA and CDR2 is FQGNSA. Trimming pared 5 bases from V and 4 bases from J, leaving 9 bases between. The CDR3 is 14 residues long. DNA for the CDR3: TGTGCCAGCAGCCCACAGATTTATAATTCACCCCTCCACTTT. Translated, it gives CASSPQIYNSPLHF.

This rearrangement joins TRBV29-1 to TRBJ1-5, with D uncertain. The germline V gene encodes CDR1 SQVTM and CDR2 ANQGSEA. The CDR3 consists of 13 residues. Trimming left V 4 bases short and J 3 bases short, with 10 bases between. Here the CDR3 reads CSVGWGNNQPQHF. Written as DNA, the CDR3 is TGCAGCGTTGGATGGGGTAACAATCAGCCCCAGCATTTT.

V and J are TRBV9 and TRBJ1-1; D might be TRBD1 (5 bases). V gave up 3 bases and J gave up 3 bases, with 9 bases separating them. The CDR3 sequence is 13 residues long. The germline gives CDR1 SGDLS, CDR2 YYNGEE. The CDR3 reads CASSATGHTEAFF. The CDR3 nucleotides are TGTGCCAGCAGCGCAACAGGCCACACTGAAGCTTTCTTT.

There are a few counts of this clone. The genes are TRBV9 and TRBJ2-7, with D unresolved. The germline V gene has CDR1 SGDLS and CDR2 YYNGEE. The CDR3 contains 14 residues. Trimming pared 0 bases from V and 2 bases from J, leaving 9 bases between. CDR3 coding DNA: TGTGCCAGCAGCGTAGATTTAAGCCCCTACGAGCAGTACTTC. This codes for CASSVDLSPYEQYF. The full variable domain, completed using reference TRBV9 and TRBJ2-7, is DSGVTQTPKHLITATGQRVTLRCSPRSGDLSVYWYQQSLDQGLQFLIQYYNGEERAKGNILERFSAQQFPDLHSELNLSSLELGDSALYFCASSVDLSPYEQYFGPGTRLTVT.

The CDR3: CSANTGETQYF. DNA of the CDR3: TGCAGTGCTAACACGGGGGAGACCCAGTACTTC. The genes are TRBV20-1 and TRBJ2-5; D perhaps matches TRBD2 (5 bases). Trimming left V 4 bases short and J 5 bases short, with 8 bases between. CDR3 length: 11 amino acids. From germline, CDR1 is DFQATT and CDR2 SNEGSKA (reference sequence).

A few counts support this clone. The chain links TRBV29-1 to TRBJ1-2; D possibly corresponds to TRBD1 (5 bases). The germline V and J ends were trimmed by 3 bases and 6 bases, with 8 bases remaining between them. Germline V lookup: CDR1 SQVTM, CDR2 ANQGSEA. This CDR3 has 11 amino acids. In DNA, the CDR3 is TGCAGCGTTGACAGGGAGCATGGCTACACCTTC. Protein: CSVDREHGYTF. Full variable domain (outside the CDR3, taken from reference TRBV29-1 and TRBJ1-2): SAVISQKPSRDICQRGTSLTIQCQVDSQVTMMFWYRQQPGQSLTLIATANQGSEATYESGFVIDKFPISRPNLTFSTLTVSNMSPEDSSIYLCSVDREHGYTFGSGTRLTVV.

There are a few counts of this clone. The chain couples TRBV10-3 to TRBJ2-3; 14 nucleotides line up with TRBD2. The CDR3 consists of 15 residues. In germline, CDR1 is ENHRY, CDR2 SYGVKD. V was pared by 8 bases and J by 3 bases, with 4 bases of the junction left unmatched. The chain's CDR3 is CAIRGLAGATDTQYF. The CDR3 DNA reads as TGTGCCATCCGGGGACTAGCGGGAGCAACAGATACGCAGTATTTT.

The chain couples TRBV5-1 to TRBJ2-7; D possibly corresponds to TRBD2 (6 bases). Germline V CDR1 and CDR2: SGHRS, YFSETQ. There are 14 residues in the CDR3. Trimming pared 0 bases from V and 1 base from J, leaving 8 bases between. The CDR3 sequence is CASSLAGESYEQYF. CDR3 nucleotide sequence: TGCGCCAGCAGCTTGGCGGGAGAATCCTACGAGCAGTACTTC.

A word on this clone: This sample includes further DNA sequences coding for the same CDR3. This rearrangement joins TRBV7-8 to TRBJ2-1, with 11 bases aligning to TRBD2. CDR1 and CDR2 (germline): SGHVS, FQNEAQ. The CDR3 is 16 residues long. V gave up 1 base and J gave up 5 bases; unmatched junction bases: 4. The CDR3: CASSLGIAGGDNEQFF. For the CDR3, the DNA is TGTGCCAGCAGCTTAGGAATAGCGGGAGGGGACAATGAGCAGTTCTTC.

The rearrangement links TRBV28 to TRBJ2-2; D remains unclear. The CDR3 has 12 amino acids. V shed 6 bases and J shed 2 bases, with 4 bases lying between them. The V gene's germline CDR1 is MDHEN and CDR2 SYDVKM. The CDR3 region has the DNA TGTGCCAGCAGCGGAAACACCGGGGAGCTGTTTTTT. Protein product: CASSGNTGELFF.